Each of the 5 T cell receptor beta chains below was sequenced from the same sample in a study of regulatory and conventional T cells in RAG deficiency (dated 2017 in TCRdb). Before genomic DNA extraction, regulatory T cells were purified from blood as CD4+CD25-high CD127-low cells. The library was prepared using the immunoSEQ multiplex PCR assay. TCRdb limited this immuneACCESS table to in-frame rearrangements with V and J called. A share of clones is missing; checked studies link under half to unresolved V genes, and the rest is unexplained. This sample gives over 7,000 clones in total; approximately 89% of them show up just once. The ten largest account for 1.3% to 1.5% of the sample. These data also featured in a second study, about regulatory T cells. The second study reports: In the multiplex PCR, 52 forward TRBV primers and 13 reverse TRBJ primers were used, and assay-based and computational corrections were applied for amplification bias.

The sequenced sample was CD127- CD25+ CD4+ Tregs sorted from blood. The receptor source for this set is a human donor in good health.

The chain couples TRBV4-3 to TRBJ1-2, with TRBD1 as a possible D gene (6 bases). The V end lost 5 bases, the J end lost 8 bases, and 15 bases lay between the germline ends. The CDR3 has 13 residues. The germline gives CDR1 LGHNA, CDR2 YSLEER. As DNA, the CDR3 is TGCGCCAGCAGCTCAGGACAGACAGGAGGCTACACCTTC. Amino acids: CASSSGQTGGYTF.

The chain combines TRBV19 with TRBJ2-3, with 12 bases matching TRBD1. The ends lost 6 bases at V and 4 bases at J; junction bases unmatched: 5. The CDR3 has 15 residues. Germline CDR1 and CDR2: LNHDA and SQIVND (reference sequence). The CDR3 reads CASRPGTGGADTQYF. The CDR3 nucleotides are TGTGCCAGTAGGCCCGGGACAGGGGGCGCAGATACGCAGTATTTT.

The V gene is TRBV2, the J gene TRBJ2-7; D unresolved. V dropped 6 bases and J dropped 2 bases, with 8 bases sitting between them. The CDR3 spans 12 residues. Germline V gene sequence: CDR1 SNHLY, CDR2 FYNNEI. The DNA of the CDR3 is TGTGCCAGCAGGACACCTACCTACGAGCAGTACTTC. Amino acid sequence: CASRTPTYEQYF.

The chain carries TRBV2 and TRBJ1-6; 11 positions match TRBD1. V dropped 4 bases and J dropped 10; count of bases not matched to a gene: 6. Germline CDR1 is SNHLY and CDR2 is FYNNEI. This CDR3 has 15 amino acids. CDR3 loop: CASSGTGGLGSPLHF. In DNA, the CDR3 is TGTGCCAGCAGTGGGACAGGGGGCCTGGGCTCACCCCTCCACTTT.

The gene calls are TRBV19 and TRBJ2-7; TRBD2 matches at 8 bases. The CDR3 totals 15 residues. Per germline, CDR1 LNHDA and CDR2 SQIVND (reference sequence). V shed 3 bases and J 2 bases; nucleotides not matched to a gene: 6. The CDR3 loop reads CASSILAGLTYEQYF. The DNA for the CDR3 is TGTGCCAGTAGTATTCTAGCGGGTCTCACCTACGAGCAGTACTTC. The full variable domain, completed using reference TRBV19 and TRBJ2-7, is DGGITQSPKYLFRKEGQNVTLSCEQNLNHDAMYWYRQDPGQGLRLIYYSQIVNDFQKGDIAEGYSVSREKKESFPLTVTSAQKNPTAFYLCASSILAGLTYEQYFGPGTRLTVT.